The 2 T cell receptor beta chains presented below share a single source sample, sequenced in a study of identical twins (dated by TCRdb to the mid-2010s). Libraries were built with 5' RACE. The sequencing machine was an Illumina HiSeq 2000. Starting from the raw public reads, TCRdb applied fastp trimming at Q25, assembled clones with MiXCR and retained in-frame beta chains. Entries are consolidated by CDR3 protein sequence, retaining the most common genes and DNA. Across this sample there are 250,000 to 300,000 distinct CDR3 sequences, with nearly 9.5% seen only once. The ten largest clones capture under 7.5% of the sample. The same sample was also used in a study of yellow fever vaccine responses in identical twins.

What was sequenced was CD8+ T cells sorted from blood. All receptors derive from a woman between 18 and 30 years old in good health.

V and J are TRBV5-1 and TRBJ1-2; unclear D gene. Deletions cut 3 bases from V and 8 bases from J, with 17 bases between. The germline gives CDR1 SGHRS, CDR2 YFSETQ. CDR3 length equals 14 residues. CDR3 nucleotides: TGCGCCAGCAGCTGGGGATGGAACAGTGACGGCTACACCTTC. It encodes CASSWGWNSDGYTF.

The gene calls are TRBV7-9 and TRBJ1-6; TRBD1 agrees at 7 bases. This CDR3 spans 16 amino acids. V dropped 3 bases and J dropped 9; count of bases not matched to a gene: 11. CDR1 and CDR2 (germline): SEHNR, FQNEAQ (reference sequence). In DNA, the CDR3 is TGTGCCAGCAGCTTTAACCGACAGGGCCCACCTTCACCCCTCCACTTT. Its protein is CASSFNRQGPPSPLHF.